This T cell receptor beta chain emerged from a study of graft-versus-host responses after intestinal transplantation. As for this clone: Its antigen is unknown.

Data came from immunoSEQ multiplex PCR; TCRdb stores just in-frame clones and leaves some out. The sample holds over 40,000 clones, approximately 84% seen once. The germline gives CDR1 MNHEY, CDR2 SVGAGI. V shed 5 bases and J 8 bases; nucleotides not matched to a gene: 3. The CDR3 has 13 amino acids. The rearrangement joins TRBV6-5 to TRBJ1-2, with 12 bases aligning to TRBD1. The TCR sequence derives from a human donor who was the organ donor for an intestinal transplant. Here the sequenced sample was unstimulated CD4+ T cells sorted from spleen or lymph node cells, taken before transplant. As DNA, the CDR3 is TGTGCCAGCAGTGAAGGGACAGGGGGCGGCTACACCTTC. Translation: CASSEGTGGGYTF.